Sequencing of this TCR beta chain was carried out in a study of blood T cells in healthy people across ages (dated by TCRdb to about 2015). Broadly, across the study: Template switching captured roughly one uniquely barcoded TCR beta cDNA molecule per two T cells in model experiments. Four age groups were formed from the donors: young (average 16 years), middle-aged (around 39), aged (about 62) and long-lived (roughly 81). Donors of different ages were randomly distributed across sequencing lanes to avoid experimental bias. Using deep sequencing normalized with unique cDNA molecular identifiers, the study measured how TCR beta repertoire diversity changes with age. Using the same blood draw, the study looked at two additional independent replicas of 1 million unique cDNA reads for two donors, one aged 18 to 30 and the other aged 80 or older. Paper-wide results and their limitations: Bulk unsorted PBMC profiling prevented conclusive comparison of naive and antigen-experienced compartments. The CMV infection status of donors was not known, potentially confounding age-related changes in expanded clonotypes. Total diversity estimates from one million sequenced T cells were considered lower bounds and underestimates. Compared with the aged group, the long-lived group had more naive CD4+ T cells, fewer expanded clones and increased TCR diversity, a pattern suggesting age selection. As age increased, observed TCR beta diversity per million T cells dropped in a roughly linear way, and a significant reduction was already evident by age about 40. The percentage of naive T cells measured by flow cytometry correlated strongly with observed TCR beta diversity.

As concerns this clonotype: It has no known antigen specificity. No clone much larger than this one lies a single base away; base qualities are absent.

According to the germline V gene, CDR1 reads KGHDR and CDR2 reads SFDVKD. The V end gives up 3 bases and the J end 6 bases, leaving 6 bases in the junction not matched to a gene. Spanning cysteine to phenylalanine, the CDR3 consists of 17 amino acids. Kept here is only the CDR3 DNA, which spans 51 bases and is read in frame from base 1. Donors were 40 or so systemically healthy Caucasian individuals from Russia aged roughly 6 to 90 years. About 9.1 milliliters of peripheral blood were collected from each donor into EDTA-treated Vacutainer tubes. Ficoll-Paque density-gradient centrifugation was used to isolate PBMCs, with at least 6 million per sample. Trizol reagent was used to extract total RNA from the PBMCs, yielding at least 5.5 micrograms per sample. For every donor, flow cytometry on a PBMC aliquot measured the percentage of naive CD45RAhigh/CD27high T cells. Preparation of the library involved 5' RACE. For sequencing, an Illumina HiSeq 2500 was employed. A second about 7 to 11 cycle PCR used a sample-barcoded 5' primer and a J-beta primer mix. Each TCR beta cDNA molecule received a unique molecular identifier from a template-switch 5' adaptor carrying 12 random nucleotides. At least 3 million CDR3-containing paired-end reads were obtained from each sample. All of the RNA was converted into first-strand cDNA using the Mint cDNA synthesis kit, with a TRBC-specific oligonucleotide serving as the primer. Following uracil-DNA glycosylase treatment, all cDNA underwent a first 18-cycle PCR with the universal primers M1SS and BC2_uni_R. Regarding the original processing steps: For normalization, 1 million high-quality reads, each with a distinct molecular identifier, were randomly selected from each sample. Reads with shared molecular identifiers were discarded instead of being binned into consensus sequences. MiTCR, with a Q25 quality threshold and the strictest error-elimination algorithm, was used for CDR3 identification, clonotype clustering and error correction. A nonparametric unseen species model with Euler transformation was used to estimate lower-bound total TCR beta diversity. The public sequencing data were trimmed at Q25 with fastp and processed into clonotypes with MiXCR by TCRdb, which kept only in-frame beta chains. Rows are combined by CDR3 protein, so each entry shows the most common genes and DNA. The V and J calls and clone size are TCRdb's, not the authors'. Here the sample has about 1.8 million distinct CDR3 sequences; just under 50% occur a single time. The top ten constitute 2.1% of the sample.

The TCR comes from a woman aged 40 to 50 in good health. Sequences were obtained from blood. The chain is assembled from TRBV24-1 and TRBJ2-5; 16 central nucleotides agree with TRBD2. Here the CDR3 is given as CATSDGGLAGGRKTQYF. The nucleotide sequence is TGTGCCACCAGTGATGGGGGACTAGCGGGGGGGCGAAAGACCCAGTACTTC.